This T cell receptor (beta chain) was observed in a study of blood T cell repertoires in COVID-19. The assay was immunoSEQ multiplex PCR, and TCRdb's table has in-frame clones only and misses some. There are roughly 190,000 clones in the sample; roughly 82% occur only once, and over 9.5% lies in the top ten. Germline V lookup: CDR1 MNHNY, CDR2 SVGAGI (reference sequence). This CDR3 is built from 13 residues. The V end was cut by 6 bases, the J end by 7 bases, with 10 bases between. The V gene is TRBV6-6, the J gene TRBJ1-6, with D hard to call. The receptor comes from a man aged 35 to 55 who had recovered from COVID-19. The sequenced sample consisted of PBMCs or T cells enriched from blood (not recorded which). This CDR3 reads CASRPIRNSPLHF. The CDR3 DNA follows: TGTGCCAGCAGGCCAATCCGGAATTCACCCCTCCACTTT.